This T cell receptor beta chain emerged from a study of T cell repertoires in cytomegalovirus infection. Germline V gene sequence: CDR1 SEHNR, CDR2 FQNEAQ (reference sequence). V gave up 0 bases and J gave up 1 base; unmatched junction bases: 12. This CDR3 is built from 18 residues. This clonotype came up many times. Its matching antigen is unknown. TCRdb itself ran the reads through MiXCR, one entry per CDR3 protein. The table shows over 100,000 distinct CDR3 sequences, with about a tenth occurring only once. This chain uses TRBV7-9 with TRBJ2-7; 7 nucleotides align to TRBD1. The receptor was isolated from a human donor in good health (CMV status not recorded). Some clones in this sample may be carry-over from other donors' samples. Specimen: PBMCs, sequenced either directly or after in vitro stimulation (not recorded which). The CDR3 sequence is CASSLASSAQGFSYEQYF. The CDR3 bases are TGTGCCAGCAGCTTAGCCTCCTCGGCACAGGGGTTTTCCTACGAGCAGTACTTC.